The entry below gives a single T cell receptor (beta chain) sequence along with its context. The entry originates in a study of blood T cell repertoires in COVID-19. Germline CDR1 reads PRHDT; CDR2 reads FYEKMQ (reference sequence). This CDR3 spans 15 amino acids. The V gene end was trimmed by 0 bases and the J gene end by 1 base; junction bases not matched to a gene: 2. Assay used: immunoSEQ multiplex PCR; TCRdb lists only in-frame clones, some missing. This table holds 100,000 or so clones, approximately 89% found once. The chain links TRBV13 to TRBJ1-1; 7 bases are a match to TRBD1. Sample: peripheral blood. The clonotype originates from a man in his 60s with acute or convalescent COVID-19. DNA for the CDR3: TGTGCCAGCAGCTTAGGGACAGGGAAGAACACTGAAGCTTTCTTT. Translated: CASSLGTGKNTEAFF.